The TCR beta chain described here comes from a study of blood T cell repertoires in COVID-19. CDR3 length: 14 residues. CDR1 and CDR2 from the germline V gene are KGHDR and SFDVKD. The germline V and J ends were trimmed by 1 base and 4 bases, with 9 bases remaining between them. Sequenced by immunoSEQ multiplex PCR; TCRdb stores in-frame clones only, minus some. The sample yields roughly 520,000 clones, more than 75% seen once. This TCR derives from a woman in her forties who had recovered from COVID-19. Sequenced input: PBMCs or T cells enriched from blood (not recorded which). The chain combines TRBV24-1 with TRBJ1-2; D ambiguous. The CDR3 DNA sequence: TGTGCCACCAGTGATTTACAGATATCCTATGGCTACACCTTC. This sequence encodes CATSDLQISYGYTF.